This T cell receptor (beta chain) was sequenced during a study of shared clonotypes between healthy human individuals. On this clone itself: The antigen is unknown. This sample also contains other DNA sequences that code for the same CDR3.

V was clipped by 0 bases and J by 0 bases, with 10 bases between them. The CDR3 has 16 residues. CDR1 and CDR2 from the germline V gene are MGHRA and YSYEKL. Notes on the study in general: A generally larger estimated richness was seen in naive subsets than in memory subsets.

The authors ran the assay at deep level. This table comes from immunoSEQ multiplex PCR, and its TCRdb copy is limited to in-frame clones, with some not included. Of about 1 million clones in the sample, about 75% were seen once. The chain uses TRBV4-1 and TRBJ2-3; the D gene is possibly TRBD2 (6 bases). The material sequenced was memory CD4+ T cells sorted from blood. Subset here: CD45RA-negative fraction. The source of this sequence is a man aged 18 to 30 in good health. CDR3 amino acids: CASSQDPGVSTDTQYF. CDR3 nucleotides: TGCGCCAGCAGCCAAGATCCGGGAGTCAGCACAGATACGCAGTATTTT.